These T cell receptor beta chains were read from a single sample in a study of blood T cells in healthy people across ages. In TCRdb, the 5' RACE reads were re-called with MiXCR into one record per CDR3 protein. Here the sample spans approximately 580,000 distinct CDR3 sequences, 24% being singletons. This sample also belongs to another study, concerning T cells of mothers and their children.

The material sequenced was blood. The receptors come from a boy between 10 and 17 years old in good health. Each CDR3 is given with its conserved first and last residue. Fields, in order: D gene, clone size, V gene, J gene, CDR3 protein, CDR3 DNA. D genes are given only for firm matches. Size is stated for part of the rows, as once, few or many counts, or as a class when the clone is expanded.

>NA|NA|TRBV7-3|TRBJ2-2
CASSPGLMADANTGELFF
TGTGCCAGCAGCCCAGGGTTGATGGCGGACGCGAACACCGGGGAGCTGTTTTTT
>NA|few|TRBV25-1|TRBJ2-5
CASSEGGWNQETQYF
TGTGCCAGCAGTGAAGGGGGTTGGAACCAAGAGACCCAGTACTTC
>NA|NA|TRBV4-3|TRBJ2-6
CASSQGALPSGANVLTF
TGCGCCAGCAGCCAAGGGGCCCTACCCTCTGGGGCCAACGTCCTGACTTTC
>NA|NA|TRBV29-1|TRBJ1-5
CSVLTLADSNQPQHF
TGCAGCGTTTTAACCCTGGCAGATAGCAATCAGCCCCAGCATTTT
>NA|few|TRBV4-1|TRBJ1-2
CASSQGLGGLYGYTF
TGCGCCAGCAGCCAAGGTCTCGGGGGGCTGTATGGCTACACCTTC
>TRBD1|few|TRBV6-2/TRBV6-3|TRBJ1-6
CASRAGTGASSYNSPLHF
TGTGCCAGCAGAGCCGGGACAGGGGCCAGCTCCTATAATTCACCCCTCCACTTT
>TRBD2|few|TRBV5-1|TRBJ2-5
CASSLGLAGSGTQYF
TGCGCCAGCAGCTTAGGACTAGCGGGGTCTGGGACCCAGTACTTC
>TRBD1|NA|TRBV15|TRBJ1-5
CATSPYQGAQPQHF
TGTGCCACCAGTCCCTACCAGGGGGCACAGCCCCAGCATTTT
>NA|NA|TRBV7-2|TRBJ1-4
CASSPPPGRSEKLFF
TGTGCCAGCAGCCCCCCTCCAGGAAGAAGTGAAAAACTGTTTTTT
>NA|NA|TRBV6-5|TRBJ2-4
CATAEVLAKNIQYF
TGTGCCACCGCAGAGGTACTAGCCAAAAACATTCAGTACTTC
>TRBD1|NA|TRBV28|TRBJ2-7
CASSLGTGELFYYEQYF
TGTGCCAGCAGTTTAGGGACAGGCGAACTTTTTTACTACGAGCAGTACTTC